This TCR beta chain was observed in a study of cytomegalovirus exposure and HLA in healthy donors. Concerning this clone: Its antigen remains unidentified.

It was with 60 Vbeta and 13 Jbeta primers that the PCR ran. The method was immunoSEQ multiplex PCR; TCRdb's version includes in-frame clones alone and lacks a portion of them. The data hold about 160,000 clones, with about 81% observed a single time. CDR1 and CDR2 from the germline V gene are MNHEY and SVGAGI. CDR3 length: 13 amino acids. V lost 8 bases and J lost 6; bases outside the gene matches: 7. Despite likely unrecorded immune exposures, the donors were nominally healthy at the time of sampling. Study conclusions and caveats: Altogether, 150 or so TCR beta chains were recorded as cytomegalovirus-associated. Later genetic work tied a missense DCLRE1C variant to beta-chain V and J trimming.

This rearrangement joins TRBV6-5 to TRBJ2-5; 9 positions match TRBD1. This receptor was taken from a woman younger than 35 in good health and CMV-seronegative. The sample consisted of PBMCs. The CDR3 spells CASAPGQGQTQYF. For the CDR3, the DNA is TGTGCCAGCGCACCGGGACAGGGACAGACCCAGTACTTC.